What follows are 27 T cell receptor beta chains derived from one specimen sequenced in a study of PD-L1 blockade in urothelial cancer. The sample's time point: peripheral blood 6 weeks after treatment start. Clones were read by immunoSEQ multiplex PCR, and TCRdb kept only the in-frame ones, dropping some. The repertoire includes about 120,000 clones, more than 85% of them detected once, and around 1.7% sits in the top ten. The specimen was PBMCs, collected around atezolizumab (anti-PD-L1) treatment. These receptors came from a man in his 60s with urothelial cancer.

The chain recombines TRBV7-9 with TRBJ2-7; 7 bases are shared with TRBD2. V lost 4 bases, J lost 6 bases, and 0 bases stayed unmatched. The germline CDR1 and CDR2 sequences are SEHNR and FQNEAQ (reference sequence). CDR3 size: 11 residues. CDR3 sequence (DNA): TGTGCCAGCAGCTCGGGGGGCGAGCAGTACTTC. Translated: CASSSGGEQYF. The full variable domain, in which reference TRBV7-9 and TRBJ2-7 provide the parts outside the CDR3, is DTGVSQNPRHKITKRGQNVTFRCDPISEHNRLYWYRQTLGQGPEFLTYFQNEAQLEKSRLLSDRFSAERPKGSFSTLEIQRTEQGDSAMYLCASSSGGEQYFGPGTRLTVT.

V is TRBV6-5 and J is TRBJ1-1; D is uncertain. The CDR3 consists of 16 residues. V lost 2 bases to trimming and J lost 0 bases, with 13 bases between them. Germline lookup yields CDR1 MNHEY and CDR2 SVGAGI. The CDR3 nucleotides read TGTGCCAGCAGTTACGGAGGTCTCCGCATGAACACTGAAGCTTTCTTT. It codes for CASSYGGLRMNTEAFF.

This clone was observed once. This chain links TRBV7-6 with TRBJ2-1, with D maybe TRBD1 (6 bases). The CDR3 runs 18 residues. Between the trimmed V and J ends, which lost 3 bases and 2 bases, there was a span of 20 bases. Germline V CDR1 and CDR2: SGHVS, FNYEAQ. The CDR3 DNA follows: TGTGCCAGCAGCTTGGCGGTCCCTGGGGGCCTTACCTACAATGAGCAGTTCTTC. Amino acids: CASSLAVPGGLTYNEQFF.

This clone was found once. The chain employs TRBV7-9 and TRBJ2-3; D unclear. Germline V CDR1 and CDR2: SEHNR, FQNEAQ (reference sequence). Trimming removed 2 bases from V and 0 bases from J, with 9 bases in between. The CDR3 extends over 15 amino acids. CDR3 residues: CASSLTEISTDTQYF. CDR3 coding DNA: TGTGCCAGCAGCTTAACAGAAATTAGCACAGATACGCAGTATTTT.

A word on this clone: The same CDR3 can be traced to other DNA sequences in this sample. CDR3 region: CASSVGGGYGYTF. The CDR3 region has the DNA TGTGCCAGCAGCGTAGGAGGGGGCTATGGCTACACCTTC. The V and J genes are TRBV9 and TRBJ1-2; D is perhaps TRBD1 (6 bases). V was shortened by 0 bases and J by 4 bases, with 7 bases between the two germline ends. CDR3 size: 13 residues. Germline assignment: CDR1 SGDLS and CDR2 YYNGEE.

In this sample, this clone turned up once. V gene TRBV11-3 combines with J gene TRBJ2-1; weak D call: TRBD2 (5 bases). Germline V gene sequence: CDR1 SGHNT, CDR2 YENEEA. The CDR3 covers 13 residues. Trimming removed 7 bases from V and 11 bases from J, with 18 bases in between. CDR3 sequence (DNA): TGTGCCAGCACCGATTCCGAGGGCAGTAAGCAGTTCTTC. Translated, it gives CASTDSEGSKQFF.

This rearrangement joins TRBV6-1 to TRBJ1-5; TRBD1 is a possible D gene (5 bases). Germline V gene lookup returns CDR1 MNHNS and CDR2 SASEGT. The CDR3 sequence is 14 residues long. Trimming removed 0 bases from V and 6 bases from J, with 9 bases in between. The CDR3 nucleotides read TGTGCCAGCAGTGAAGCGTTAGGGGCTCAGCCCCAGCATTTT. As protein: CASSEALGAQPQHF.

The chain recombines TRBV7-8 with TRBJ2-7; TRBD1 agrees at 9 bases. The CDR3 has 14 residues. CDR1 is SGHVS and CDR2 is FQNEAQ in the germline V gene. The J segment lost 4 bases and the V segment lost 5 bases, leaving 6 bases of the junction unmatched. CDR3 sequence (DNA): TGTGCCAGCAGCCAAACCGACAGGGGGTACGAGCAGTACTTC. Translation: CASSQTDRGYEQYF.

The chain carries TRBV29-1 and TRBJ2-7; the match to TRBD1 covers 9 bases. Germline-derived CDR1 and CDR2 are SQVTM and ANQGSEA. V was clipped by 4 bases and J by 2 bases; unmatched bases: 3. This CDR3 has 13 amino acids. The CDR3 sequence: CSVGGQGPYEQYF. DNA for the CDR3: TGCAGCGTTGGGGGACAGGGTCCCTACGAGCAGTACTTC.

The gene calls are TRBV6-1 and TRBJ1-5, with 10 bases aligning to TRBD1. After removal of 3 bases from V and 6 bases from J, the junction contained 11 bases not matched to a gene. Germline CDR1 is MNHNS and CDR2 is SASEGT. This CDR3 has 17 residues. CDR3 loop: CASSEVLGQGGRQPQHF. In nucleotides, the CDR3 is TGTGCCAGCAGTGAGGTCCTCGGACAGGGGGGCCGTCAGCCCCAGCATTTT.

The table lists this clone with a count of one. The chain recombines TRBV28 with TRBJ2-1, with 8 positions matching TRBD2. The CDR3 has 17 residues. J was trimmed by 4 bases and V by 3 bases; bases with no gene match: 11. CDR1 and CDR2 from the germline V gene are MDHEN and SYDVKM. The DNA for the CDR3 is TGTGCCAGCAGTTTGGCCAGCGGGAGTCCCCTATACAATGAGCAGTTCTTC. This encodes CASSLASGSPLYNEQFF.

The CDR3 loop reads CASSPPHGGPINEQFF. CDR3 sequence (DNA): TGTGCCAGCAGCCCACCCCACGGAGGGCCGATCAATGAGCAGTTCTTC. The chain joins TRBV7-8 to TRBJ2-1; tentatively, D is TRBD2 (6 bases). This CDR3 contains 16 residues. The V end lost 5 bases, the J end lost 6 bases, and 20 bases lay between the germline ends. CDR1 SGHVS and CDR2 FQNEAQ come from the germline V gene.

V and J are TRBV5-1 and TRBJ2-3; 8 bases align to TRBD2. CDR1 is SGHRS, CDR2 YFSETQ, per germline. This CDR3 comprises 18 residues. J was trimmed by 4 bases and V by 1 base; bases with no gene match: 14. The DNA for the CDR3 is TGCGCCAGCAGCTTGAGAACTAGCGGAAGGCTGGTCGCAGATACGCAGTATTTT. As protein: CASSLRTSGRLVADTQYF.

The V gene is TRBV18, the J gene TRBJ2-7, with 14 bases that match TRBD2. The CDR3 consists of 16 residues. Germline trimming cut 2 bases from V and 6 bases from J; bases unmatched to any gene: 6. Germline loops: CDR1 KGHSH, CDR2 LQKENI. The CDR3 here is CASSPGGLAGAFEQYF. The CDR3 DNA sequence: TGTGCCAGCTCACCAGGGGGACTAGCGGGAGCTTTCGAGCAGTACTTC.

This clone occurred once. The rearrangement uses TRBV30 and TRBJ1-5, with D maybe TRBD1 (5 bases). Germline CDR1 and CDR2: GTSNPN and SVGIG (reference sequence). The CDR3 is made up of 14 amino acids. The germline V and J ends were trimmed by 0 bases and 1 base, with 7 bases remaining between them. The CDR3 protein is CAWSVKGSNQPQHF. The CDR3 DNA sequence: TGTGCCTGGAGTGTAAAGGGGAGCAATCAGCCCCAGCATTTT.

About this clone: This sample includes further DNA sequences coding for the same CDR3. The chain joins TRBV5-1 to TRBJ1-2; a weak D match, TRBD1 (6 bases). The CDR3 is made up of 12 amino acids. Between the trimmed V and J ends, which lost 4 bases and 4 bases, there was a span of 8 bases. Germline CDR1 SGHRS, CDR2 YFSETQ. Written as DNA, the CDR3 is TGCGCCAGCAGCGAGGACAGCTATGGCTACACCTTC. It encodes CASSEDSYGYTF.

The J gene is TRBJ2-5, the V gene TRBV2; a possible D gene is TRBD1 (6 bases). Trimming removed 7 bases from V and 3 bases from J, with 18 bases in between. From germline, CDR1 is SNHLY and CDR2 FYNNEI. This CDR3 is built from 15 residues. For the CDR3, the DNA is TGTGCCAGCATTCGAACCGGGACAAGTAAAGAGACCCAGTACTTC. Its translation is CASIRTGTSKETQYF.

The V and J genes are TRBV7-9 and TRBJ1-2, with D tentatively TRBD1 (5 bases). The ends were cut back, 1 base at V and 4 bases at J, with 10 bases in the middle. This CDR3 is built from 14 residues. Per the germline V gene, CDR1 is SEHNR and CDR2 is FQNEAQ (reference sequence). The CDR3 nucleotides are TGTGCCAGCAGCTTAGGACAGCCGGCCTATGGCTACACCTTC. This sequence encodes CASSLGQPAYGYTF.

This clone has only a few counts. The gene calls are TRBV5-1 and TRBJ2-3; TRBD2 aligns across 14 bases. The V segment lost 3 bases and the J segment 6 bases; nucleotides outside the gene matches: 6. The germline V gene encodes CDR1 SGHRS and CDR2 YFSETQ. CDR3 length equals 16 residues. Here the CDR3 reads CASSYGLAGGRDTQYF. For the CDR3, the DNA is TGCGCCAGCAGCTATGGACTAGCGGGAGGTAGGGATACGCAGTATTTT.

The rearrangement joins TRBV5-1 to TRBJ2-2, with TRBD2 matching 12 bases. The germline V gene has CDR1 SGHRS and CDR2 YFSETQ. V gave up 7 bases and J gave up 3 bases; unmatched junction bases: 7. The CDR3 length is 16 residues. The CDR3 DNA reads as TGCGCCAGCTCCGAGACTAGCGGGGGATACACCGGGGAGCTGTTTTTT. Its translation: CASSETSGGYTGELFF. Complete variable domain (other parts from reference TRBV5-1 and TRBJ2-2): KAGVTQTPRYLIKTRGQQVTLSCSPISGHRSVSWYQQTPGQGLQFLFEYFSETQRNKGNFPGRFSGRQFSNSRSEMNVSTLELGDSALYLCASSETSGGYTGELFFGEGSRLTVL.

This chain uses TRBV28 with TRBJ2-1; 9 nucleotides align to TRBD1. The CDR3 is 15 residues long. V shed 6 bases and J 9 bases; nucleotides not matched to a gene: 12. The germline gives CDR1 MDHEN, CDR2 SYDVKM. CDR3: CASSLPGQGISEQFF. In nucleotides, the CDR3 is TGTGCCAGCAGCCTACCGGGACAGGGAATCAGTGAGCAGTTCTTC.

The CDR3 loop reads CASSPQTNMNTEAFF. The CDR3 DNA sequence: TGCGCCAGCAGTCCTCAGACAAACATGAACACTGAAGCTTTCTTT. This chain links TRBV5-1 with TRBJ1-1; D gene unclear. Germline V gives CDR1 SGHRS, CDR2 YFSETQ. This CDR3 comprises 15 residues. V was pared by 5 bases and J by 0 bases, with 14 bases between.

The chain couples TRBV2 to TRBJ1-4; 10 bases fit TRBD1. From germline, CDR1 is SNHLY and CDR2 FYNNEI. Trimming removed 3 bases from V and 14 bases from J; junction bases left unmatched: 18. The CDR3 sequence is 17 residues long. CDR3 sequence (DNA): TGTGCCAGCAGTGACCGGGGGAAACGGGACAGGGGAGTAAAGCTGTTTTTT. Translation: CASSDRGKRDRGVKLFF.

This clone was seen just once. The rearrangement joins TRBV9 to TRBJ1-1; D unclear. V shed 4 bases and J shed 7 bases, with 20 bases lying between them. The CDR3 consists of 15 residues. Germline V gene sequence: CDR1 SGDLS, CDR2 YYNGEE. CDR3 amino acids: CASSQQPSGAFEAFF. For the CDR3, the DNA is TGTGCCAGCAGCCAACAACCGTCGGGAGCTTTTGAAGCTTTCTTT.

CDR3 in amino acids: CASSPQAGGPLTGELFF. Here the CDR3 DNA reads TGCGCCAGCAGCCCACAAGCGGGAGGGCCTTTAACCGGGGAGCTGTTTTTT. The V call is TRBV5-1, the J call TRBJ2-2; TRBD2 matches at 10 bases. CDR1 is SGHRS and CDR2 is YFSETQ in the germline V gene. V shed 4 bases, J shed 5 bases, and the junction held 11 bases outside the gene matches. This CDR3 is 17 amino acids long.

As to this clone: Mismatch with germline at one junction end may stem from a read error. The V gene is TRBV5-1, the J gene TRBJ2-5, with D uncertain. Germline V lookup: CDR1 SGHRS, CDR2 YFSETQ. CDR3 length: 13 amino acids. CDR3 residues: CASSRVDQETQYF. CDR3 bases: TGCGCCAGCAGCCGGGTCGACCAGGAGACCCAGTACTTC.

The genes are TRBV5-1 and TRBJ1-4; D perhaps matches TRBD1 (6 bases). Per germline, CDR1 SGHRS and CDR2 YFSETQ. The CDR3 spans 14 residues. V gave up 4 bases and J gave up 0 bases, with 7 bases separating them. The CDR3 loop is CASSPGATNEKLFF. In DNA, the CDR3 is TGCGCCAGCAGCCCAGGGGCAACTAATGAAAAACTGTTTTTT.